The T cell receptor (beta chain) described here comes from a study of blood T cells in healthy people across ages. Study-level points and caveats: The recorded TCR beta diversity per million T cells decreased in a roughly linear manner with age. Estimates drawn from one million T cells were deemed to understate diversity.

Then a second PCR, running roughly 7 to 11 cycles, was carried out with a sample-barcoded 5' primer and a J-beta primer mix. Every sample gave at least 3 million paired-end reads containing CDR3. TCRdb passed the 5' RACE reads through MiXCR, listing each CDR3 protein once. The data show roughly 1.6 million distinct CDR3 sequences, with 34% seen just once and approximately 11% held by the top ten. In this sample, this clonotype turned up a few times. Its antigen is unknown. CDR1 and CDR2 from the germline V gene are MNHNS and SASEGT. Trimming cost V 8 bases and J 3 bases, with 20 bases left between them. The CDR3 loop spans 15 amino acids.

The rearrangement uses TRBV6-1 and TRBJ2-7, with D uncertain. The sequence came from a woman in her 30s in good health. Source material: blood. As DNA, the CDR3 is TGTGCCAGCGAATACGAGGCAGCTTCGATCTACGAGCAGTACTTC. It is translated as CASEYEAASIYEQYF.